This entry is about one T cell receptor beta chain. The data belong to a study of T cells in Graves' hyperthyroidism and ophthalmopathy. V dropped 7 bases and J dropped 0 bases, with 10 bases sitting between them. The CDR3 is 14 residues long. Germline V gives CDR1 LNHDA, CDR2 SQIVND (reference sequence). Patients aged 18 to 65 had newly diagnosed hyperthyroidism that had lasted under 2 months. Amplified regions were TCR beta CDR3 sequences from RNA transcripts. First-round RT-PCR targeting the TCR CDR3 was performed with the HTBI primer set. MiXCR, run by TCRdb on the multiplex PCR reads, gives a single entry per CDR3 protein. The table lists more than 350,000 distinct CDR3 sequences, 15% of them singletons, with about 30% in the top ten.

The receptor comes from a woman aged 30 to 39 with Graves' hyperthyroidism. The sequenced material came from blood. The chain is built from TRBV19 and TRBJ1-5, with TRBD1 as a possible D gene (6 bases). CDR3 sequence reads: CASIAGDSNQPQHF. For the CDR3, the DNA is TGTGCCAGTATCGCAGGGGATAGCAATCAGCCCCAGCATTTT.